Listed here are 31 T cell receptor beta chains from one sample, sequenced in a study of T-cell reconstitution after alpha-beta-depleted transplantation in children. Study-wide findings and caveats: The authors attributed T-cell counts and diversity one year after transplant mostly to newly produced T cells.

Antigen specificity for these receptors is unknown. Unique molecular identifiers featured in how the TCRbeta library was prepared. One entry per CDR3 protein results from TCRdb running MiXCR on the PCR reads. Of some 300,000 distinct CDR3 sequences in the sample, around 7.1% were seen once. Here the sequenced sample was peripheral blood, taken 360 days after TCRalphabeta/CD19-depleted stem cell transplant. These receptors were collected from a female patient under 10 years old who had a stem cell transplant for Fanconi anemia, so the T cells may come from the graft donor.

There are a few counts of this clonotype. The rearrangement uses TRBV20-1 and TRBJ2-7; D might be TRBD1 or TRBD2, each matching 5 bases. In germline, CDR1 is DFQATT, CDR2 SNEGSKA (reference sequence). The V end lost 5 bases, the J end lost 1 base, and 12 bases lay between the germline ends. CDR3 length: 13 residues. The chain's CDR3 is CSADGASSYEQYF. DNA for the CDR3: TGCAGTGCTGACGGGGCTAGTTCCTACGAGCAGTACTTC.

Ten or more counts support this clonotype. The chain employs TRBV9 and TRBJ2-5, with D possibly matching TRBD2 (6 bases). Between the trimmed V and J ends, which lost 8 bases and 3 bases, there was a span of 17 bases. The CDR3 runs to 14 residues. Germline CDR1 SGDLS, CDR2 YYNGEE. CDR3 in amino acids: CASSSRDSKETQYF. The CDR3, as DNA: TGTGCCAGTAGCAGTCGGGACTCGAAAGAGACCCAGTACTTC.

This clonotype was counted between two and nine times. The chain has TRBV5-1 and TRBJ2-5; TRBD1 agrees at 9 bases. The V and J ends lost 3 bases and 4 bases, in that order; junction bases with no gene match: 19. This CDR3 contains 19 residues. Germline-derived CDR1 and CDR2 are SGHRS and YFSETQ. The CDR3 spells CASSSLPGQGIEFAETQYF. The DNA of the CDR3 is TGCGCCAGCAGCTCGCTACCGGGACAGGGCATAGAATTTGCAGAGACCCAGTACTTC. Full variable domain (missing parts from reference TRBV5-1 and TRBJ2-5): KAGVTQTPRYLIKTRGQQVTLSCSPISGHRSVSWYQQTPGQGLQFLFEYFSETQRNKGNFPGRFSGRQFSNSRSEMNVSTLELGDSALYLCASSSLPGQGIEFAETQYFGPGTRLLVL.

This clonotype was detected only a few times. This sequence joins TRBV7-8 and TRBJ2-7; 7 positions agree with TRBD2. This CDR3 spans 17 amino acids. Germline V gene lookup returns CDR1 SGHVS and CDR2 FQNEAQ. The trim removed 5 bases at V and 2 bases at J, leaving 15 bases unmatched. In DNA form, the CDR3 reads TGTGCCAGCAGCCTTAGCCTCCATAGCGGGCGAACCTACGAGCAGTACTTC. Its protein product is CASSLSLHSGRTYEQYF.

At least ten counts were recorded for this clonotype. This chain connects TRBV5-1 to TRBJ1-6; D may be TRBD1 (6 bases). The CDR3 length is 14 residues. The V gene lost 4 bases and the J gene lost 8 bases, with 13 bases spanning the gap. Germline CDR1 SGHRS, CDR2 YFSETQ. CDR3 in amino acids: CASSRRGDDSPLHF. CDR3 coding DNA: TGCGCCAGCAGCCGGAGGGGGGATGATTCACCCCTCCACTTT.

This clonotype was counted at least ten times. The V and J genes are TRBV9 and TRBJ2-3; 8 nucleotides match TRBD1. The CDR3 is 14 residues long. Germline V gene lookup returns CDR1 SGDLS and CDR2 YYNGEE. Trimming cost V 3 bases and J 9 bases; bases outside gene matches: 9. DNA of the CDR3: TGTGCCAGCAGCGCCGGGACAGGAGGTTTAACGCAGTATTTT. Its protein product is CASSAGTGGLTQYF.

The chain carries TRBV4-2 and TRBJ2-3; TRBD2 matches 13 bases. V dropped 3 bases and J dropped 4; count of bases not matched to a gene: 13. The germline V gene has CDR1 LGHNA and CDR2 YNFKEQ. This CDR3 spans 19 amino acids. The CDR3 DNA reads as TGTGCCAGCAGCCATATCGGAACTAGCGGGGGGGATAGCGCAGATACGCAGTATTTT. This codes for CASSHIGTSGGDSADTQYF.

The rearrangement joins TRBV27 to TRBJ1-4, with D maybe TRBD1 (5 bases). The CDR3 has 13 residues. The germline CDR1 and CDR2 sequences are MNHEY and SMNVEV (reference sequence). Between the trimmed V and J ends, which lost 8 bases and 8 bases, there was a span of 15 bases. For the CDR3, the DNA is TGTGCCAGCTCACTGGGGGAGGGGGAAAAACTGTTTTTT. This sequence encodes CASSLGEGEKLFF.

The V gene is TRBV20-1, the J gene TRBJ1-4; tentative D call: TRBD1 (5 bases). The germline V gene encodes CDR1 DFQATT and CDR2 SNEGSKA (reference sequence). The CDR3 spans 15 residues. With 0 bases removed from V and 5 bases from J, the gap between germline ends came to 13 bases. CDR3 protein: CSARDDGAGNEKLFF. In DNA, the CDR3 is TGCAGTGCTAGAGATGACGGGGCTGGGAATGAAAAACTGTTTTTT.

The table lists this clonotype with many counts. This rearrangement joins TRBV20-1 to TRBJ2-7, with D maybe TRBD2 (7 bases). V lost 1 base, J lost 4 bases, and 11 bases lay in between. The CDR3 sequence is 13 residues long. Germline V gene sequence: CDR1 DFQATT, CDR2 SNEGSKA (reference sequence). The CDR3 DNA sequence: TGCAGTGCTAGAGGGGGGCGGGGGTACGAGCAGTACTTC. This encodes CSARGGRGYEQYF.

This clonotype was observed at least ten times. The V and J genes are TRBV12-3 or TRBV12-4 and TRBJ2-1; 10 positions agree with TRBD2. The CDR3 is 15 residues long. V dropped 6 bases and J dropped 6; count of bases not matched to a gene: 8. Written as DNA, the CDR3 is TGTGCCAGCAGATTAACGAGCGGGGGGGCCAATGAGCAGTTCTTC. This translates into CASRLTSGGANEQFF.

This CDR3 is CAWSVRWSSYNSPLHF. CDR3 nucleotides: TGTGCCTGGAGTGTACGGTGGAGCTCCTATAATTCACCCCTCCACTTT. V and J are TRBV30 and TRBJ1-6; D uncertain. The CDR3 consists of 16 residues. Germline CDR1 is GTSNPN and CDR2 is SVGIG (reference sequence). Trimming removed 0 bases at V and 0 bases at J, with 9 bases between.

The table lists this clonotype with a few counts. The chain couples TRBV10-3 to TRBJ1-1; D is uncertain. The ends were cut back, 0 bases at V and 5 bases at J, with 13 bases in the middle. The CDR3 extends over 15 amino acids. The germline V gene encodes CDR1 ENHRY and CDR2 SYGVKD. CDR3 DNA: TGTGCCATCAGTGAGTCAGCCCCCGGTCGGACTGAAGCTTTCTTT. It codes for CAISESAPGRTEAFF.

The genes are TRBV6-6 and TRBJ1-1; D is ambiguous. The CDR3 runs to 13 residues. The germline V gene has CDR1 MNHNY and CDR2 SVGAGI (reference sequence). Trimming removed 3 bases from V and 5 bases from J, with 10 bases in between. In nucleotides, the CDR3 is TGTGCCAGCAGTTATCTGGAGAAAACTGAAGCTTTCTTT. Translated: CASSYLEKTEAFF.

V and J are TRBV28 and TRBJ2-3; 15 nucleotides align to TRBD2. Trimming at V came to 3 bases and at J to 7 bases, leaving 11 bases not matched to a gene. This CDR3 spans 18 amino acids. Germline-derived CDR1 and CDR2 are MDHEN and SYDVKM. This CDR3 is CASSFGGLAGGLVNTQYF. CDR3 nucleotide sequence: TGTGCCAGCAGTTTCGGGGGACTAGCGGGAGGACTTGTAAATACGCAGTATTTT.

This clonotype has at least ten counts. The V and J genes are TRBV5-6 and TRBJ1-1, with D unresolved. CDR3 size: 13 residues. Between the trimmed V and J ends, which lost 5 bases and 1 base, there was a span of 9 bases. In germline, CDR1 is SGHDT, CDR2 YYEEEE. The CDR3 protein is CASRWTGNTEAFF. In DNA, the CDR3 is TGTGCCAGCAGATGGACGGGGAACACTGAAGCTTTCTTT.

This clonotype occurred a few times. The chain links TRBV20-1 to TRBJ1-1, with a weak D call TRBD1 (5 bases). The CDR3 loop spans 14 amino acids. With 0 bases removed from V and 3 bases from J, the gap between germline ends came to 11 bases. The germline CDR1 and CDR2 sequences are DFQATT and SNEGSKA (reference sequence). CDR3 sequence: CSARDRVGHTEAFF. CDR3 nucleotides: TGCAGTGCTAGAGACAGGGTAGGGCACACTGAAGCTTTCTTT.

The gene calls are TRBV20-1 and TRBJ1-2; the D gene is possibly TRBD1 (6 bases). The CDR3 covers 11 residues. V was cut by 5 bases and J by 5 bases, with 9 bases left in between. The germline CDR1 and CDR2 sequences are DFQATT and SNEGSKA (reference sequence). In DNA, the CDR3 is TGCAGTGCTGACACAGGGTATGGCTACACCTTC. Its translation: CSADTGYGYTF.

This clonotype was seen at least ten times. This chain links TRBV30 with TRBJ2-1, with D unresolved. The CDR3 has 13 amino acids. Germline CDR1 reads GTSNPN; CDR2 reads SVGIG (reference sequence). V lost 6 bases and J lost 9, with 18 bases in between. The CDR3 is CACALTVWGEQFF. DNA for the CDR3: TGTGCCTGCGCACTAACCGTGTGGGGTGAGCAGTTCTTC.

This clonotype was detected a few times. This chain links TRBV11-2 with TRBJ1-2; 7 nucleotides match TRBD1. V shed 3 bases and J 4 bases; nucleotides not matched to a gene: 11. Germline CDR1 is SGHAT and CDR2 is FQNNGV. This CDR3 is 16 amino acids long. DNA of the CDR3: TGTGCCAGCAGCTTTTTAAGGACAGGACTTCTCTATGGCTACACCTTC. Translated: CASSFLRTGLLYGYTF.

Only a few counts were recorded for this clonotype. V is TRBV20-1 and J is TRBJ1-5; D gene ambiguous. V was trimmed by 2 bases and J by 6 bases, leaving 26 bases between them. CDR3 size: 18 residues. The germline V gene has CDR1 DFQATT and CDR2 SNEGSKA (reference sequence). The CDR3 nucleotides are TGCAGTGCTAGAATGGATCCCGAACCTACGGGATCCATTCAGCCCCAGCATTTT. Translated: CSARMDPEPTGSIQPQHF.

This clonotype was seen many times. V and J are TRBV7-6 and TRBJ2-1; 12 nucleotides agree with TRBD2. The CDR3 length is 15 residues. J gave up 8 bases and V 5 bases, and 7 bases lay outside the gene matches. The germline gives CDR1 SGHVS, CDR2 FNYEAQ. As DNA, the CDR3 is TGTGCCAGCAGCCAAAGACTAGCGGGGGCCGATGAGCAGTTCTTC. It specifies CASSQRLAGADEQFF. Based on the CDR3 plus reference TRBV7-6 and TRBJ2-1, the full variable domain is GAGVSQSPRYKVTKRGQDVALRCDPISGHVSLYWYRQALGQGPEFLTYFNYEAQQDKSGLPNDRFSAERPEGSISTLTIQRTEQRDSAMYRCASSQRLAGADEQFFGPGTRLTVL.

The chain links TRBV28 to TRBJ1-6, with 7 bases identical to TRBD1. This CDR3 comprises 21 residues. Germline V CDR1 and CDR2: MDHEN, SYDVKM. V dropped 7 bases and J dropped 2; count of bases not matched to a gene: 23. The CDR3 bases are TGTGCCAGCATGAACCGAGGACAGGTCTTTGGTGCACGCACCTATAATTCACCCCTCCACTTT. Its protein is CASMNRGQVFGARTYNSPLHF.

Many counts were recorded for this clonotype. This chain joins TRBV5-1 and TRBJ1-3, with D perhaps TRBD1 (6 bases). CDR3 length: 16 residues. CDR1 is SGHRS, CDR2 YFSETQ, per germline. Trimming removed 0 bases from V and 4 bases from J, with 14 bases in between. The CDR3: CASSLGGTLLGNTIYF. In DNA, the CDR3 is TGCGCCAGCAGCTTGGGGGGGACACTCCTGGGAAACACCATATATTTT.

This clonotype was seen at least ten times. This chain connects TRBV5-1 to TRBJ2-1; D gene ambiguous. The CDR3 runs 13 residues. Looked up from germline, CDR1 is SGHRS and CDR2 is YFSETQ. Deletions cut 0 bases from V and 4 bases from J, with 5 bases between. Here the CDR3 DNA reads TGCGCCAGCAGCTTGGTCAGGTACAATGAGCAGTTCTTC. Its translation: CASSLVRYNEQFF.

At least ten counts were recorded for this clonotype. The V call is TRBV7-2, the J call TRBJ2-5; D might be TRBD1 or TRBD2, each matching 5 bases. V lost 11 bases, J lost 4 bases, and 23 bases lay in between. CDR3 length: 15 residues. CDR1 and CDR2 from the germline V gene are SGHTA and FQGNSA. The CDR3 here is CARLLWGRRGETQYF. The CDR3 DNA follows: TGTGCCCGATTACTCTGGGGACGGAGAGGAGAGACCCAGTACTTC.

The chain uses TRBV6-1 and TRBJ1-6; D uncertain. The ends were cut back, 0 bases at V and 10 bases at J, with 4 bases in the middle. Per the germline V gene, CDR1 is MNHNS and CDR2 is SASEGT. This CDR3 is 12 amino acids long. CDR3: CASSEAASPLHF. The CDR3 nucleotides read TGTGCCAGCAGTGAAGCGGCCTCACCCCTCCACTTT.

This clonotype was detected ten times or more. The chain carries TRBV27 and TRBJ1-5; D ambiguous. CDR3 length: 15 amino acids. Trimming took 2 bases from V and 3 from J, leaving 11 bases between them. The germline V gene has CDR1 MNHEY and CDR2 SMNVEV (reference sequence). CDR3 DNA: TGTGCCAGCAGTTTAATGGGCAGCCCCAATCAGCCCCAGCATTTT. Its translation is CASSLMGSPNQPQHF.

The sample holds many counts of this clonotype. CDR3 sequence (DNA): TGTGCCATCAGTGACGACGGGTGGGTGTACGAGCAGTACTTC. Translating gives CAISDDGWVYEQYF. V is TRBV10-3 and J is TRBJ2-7; D remains ambiguous. The CDR3 contains 14 residues. Germline V gene lookup returns CDR1 ENHRY and CDR2 SYGVKD. Trimming removed 3 bases from V and 4 bases from J, with 13 bases in between.

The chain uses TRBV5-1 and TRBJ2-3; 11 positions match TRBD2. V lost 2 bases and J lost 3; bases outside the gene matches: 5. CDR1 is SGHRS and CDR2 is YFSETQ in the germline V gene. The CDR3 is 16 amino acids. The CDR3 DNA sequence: TGCGCCAGCAGCTTCGCTTCTAGCGGGGGGACAGATACGCAGTATTTT. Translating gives CASSFASSGGTDTQYF.

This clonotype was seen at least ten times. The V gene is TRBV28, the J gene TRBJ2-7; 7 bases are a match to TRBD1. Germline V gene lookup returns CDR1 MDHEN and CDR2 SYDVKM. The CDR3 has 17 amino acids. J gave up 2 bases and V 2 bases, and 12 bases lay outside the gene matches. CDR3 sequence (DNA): TGTGCCAGCAGTTTAGGATTGTCCACAGGGGAACCCTACGAGCAGTACTTC. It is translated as CASSLGLSTGEPYEQYF.